These 7 T cell receptor beta chains share one sample of origin, sequenced in a study of T cells in tumors after PD-1 blockade. Using immunoSEQ multiplex PCR, the repertoire was profiled, and TCRdb retains in-frame clones only, with some absent. The data show roughly 3,900 clones, over 60% seen once. Source: tumor tissue, taken before anti-PD-1 treatment. Receptor source: a human donor with basal cell carcinoma.

This clone was observed once. Written as DNA, the CDR3 is TGTGCCAGCAGTTCCCGTTCTAGGTTTGAGCAGTTCTTC. It yields the protein CASSSRSRFEQFF. This chain links TRBV27 with TRBJ2-1; D gene uncertain. The CDR3 is made up of 13 amino acids. V lost 4 bases to trimming and J lost 9 bases, with 13 bases between them. The germline V gene has CDR1 MNHEY and CDR2 SMNVEV (reference sequence).

The V gene is TRBV5-1, the J gene TRBJ2-2; possible D gene TRBD1, 6 bases. Germline CDR1 is SGHRS and CDR2 is YFSETQ. The V end lost 0 bases, the J end lost 5 bases, and 11 bases lay between the germline ends. This CDR3 region has 15 residues. Written as DNA, the CDR3 is TGCGCCAGCAGCTTGGACAGGGTATCGACCGGGGAGCTGTTTTTT. This translates into CASSLDRVSTGELFF.

In DNA, the CDR3 is TGTGCCAGCAGTTTCCCCGACAGGGGCGAGCAGTACTTC. Translation gives CASSFPDRGEQYF. J is TRBJ2-7 and V is TRBV28; TRBD1 agrees at 8 bases. Germline V gives CDR1 MDHEN, CDR2 SYDVKM. The CDR3 sequence is 13 residues long. V dropped 3 bases and J dropped 6; count of bases not matched to a gene: 4.

The chain recombines TRBV15 with TRBJ2-1; TRBD2 aligns across 7 bases. J was trimmed by 0 bases and V by 0 bases; bases with no gene match: 8. CDR1 is LNHNV, CDR2 YYDKDF, per germline (reference sequence). This CDR3 is 18 amino acids long. DNA of the CDR3: TGTGCCACCAGCAGAGATTATGCGGGGGATATCTCCTACAATGAGCAGTTCTTC. Its protein product is CATSRDYAGDISYNEQFF.

V gene TRBV9 combines with J gene TRBJ2-5; tentatively, D is TRBD2 (6 bases). Trimming cost V 4 bases and J 1 base, with 11 bases left between them. Germline assignment: CDR1 SGDLS and CDR2 YYNGEE. The CDR3 length is 14 residues. DNA for the CDR3: TGTGCCAGCAGCCCCCGGGACTTCCAAGAGACCCAGTACTTC. As protein: CASSPRDFQETQYF. Full variable domain (outside the CDR3, taken from reference TRBV9 and TRBJ2-5): DSGVTQTPKHLITATGQRVTLRCSPRSGDLSVYWYQQSLDQGLQFLIQYYNGEERAKGNILERFSAQQFPDLHSELNLSSLELGDSALYFCASSPRDFQETQYFGPGTRLLVL.

The rearrangement joins TRBV19 to TRBJ2-3; the D gene is possibly TRBD1 (6 bases). The germline V gene encodes CDR1 LNHDA and CDR2 SQIVND (reference sequence). The germline V and J ends were trimmed by 6 bases and 1 base, with 11 bases remaining between them. The CDR3 length is 14 residues. CDR3 region: CASRKTGGTDTQYF. As DNA, the CDR3 is TGTGCCAGTAGAAAGACAGGAGGCACAGATACGCAGTATTTT.

J is TRBJ2-5 and V is TRBV28, with 7 bases lining up with TRBD1. V lost 10 bases and J lost 0; bases outside the gene matches: 5. Germline V gene lookup returns CDR1 MDHEN and CDR2 SYDVKM. The CDR3 runs to 13 residues. The CDR3, as DNA: TGTGCCATCCAGGGACAGAACCAAGAGACCCAGTACTTC. It specifies CAIQGQNQETQYF.